This TCR beta chain was observed in a study of blood T cell repertoires in COVID-19. Assay: immunoSEQ multiplex PCR; the TCRdb copy retains only in-frame clones and omits some. This table has some 57,000 clones, about 88% appearing once. Germline lookup yields CDR1 SGHNT and CDR2 YYREEE (reference sequence). V shed 1 base, J shed 6 bases, and the junction held 0 bases outside the gene matches. This CDR3 is built from 15 residues. The chain uses TRBV5-4 and TRBJ2-2; the match to TRBD2 covers 13 bases. The TCR sequence derives from a man between 65 and 79 years old with acute or convalescent COVID-19. The sequenced sample was peripheral blood. In nucleotides, the CDR3 is TGTGCCAGCAGCTTGACTAGCGGGAGGGCCGGGGAGCTGTTTTTT. Translation: CASSLTSGRAGELFF.